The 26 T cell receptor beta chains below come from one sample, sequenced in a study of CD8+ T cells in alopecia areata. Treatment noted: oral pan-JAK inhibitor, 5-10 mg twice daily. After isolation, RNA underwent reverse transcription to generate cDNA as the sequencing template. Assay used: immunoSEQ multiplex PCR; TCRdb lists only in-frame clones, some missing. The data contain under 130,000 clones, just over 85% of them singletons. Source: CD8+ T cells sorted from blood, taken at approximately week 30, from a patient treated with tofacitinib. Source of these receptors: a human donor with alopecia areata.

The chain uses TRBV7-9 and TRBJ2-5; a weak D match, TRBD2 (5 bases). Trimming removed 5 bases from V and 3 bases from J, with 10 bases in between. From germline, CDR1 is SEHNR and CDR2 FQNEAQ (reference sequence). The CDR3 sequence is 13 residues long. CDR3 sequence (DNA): TGTGCCAGCAGCCCCGGACTGAAAGAGACCCAGTACTTC. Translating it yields CASSPGLKETQYF.

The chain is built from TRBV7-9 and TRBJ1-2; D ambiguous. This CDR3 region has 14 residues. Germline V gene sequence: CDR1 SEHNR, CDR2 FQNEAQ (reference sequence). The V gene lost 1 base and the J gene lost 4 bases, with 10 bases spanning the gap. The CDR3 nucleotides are TGTGCCAGCAGCTTAGGGATGCCGACCTATGGCTACACCTTC. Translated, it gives CASSLGMPTYGYTF.

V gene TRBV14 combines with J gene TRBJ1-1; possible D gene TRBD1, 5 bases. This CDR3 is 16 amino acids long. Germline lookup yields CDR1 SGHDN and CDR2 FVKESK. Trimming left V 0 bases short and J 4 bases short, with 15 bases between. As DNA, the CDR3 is TGTGCCAGCAGCCAAGACAGATGGGGGATGGTCACTGAAGCTTTCTTT. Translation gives CASSQDRWGMVTEAFF.

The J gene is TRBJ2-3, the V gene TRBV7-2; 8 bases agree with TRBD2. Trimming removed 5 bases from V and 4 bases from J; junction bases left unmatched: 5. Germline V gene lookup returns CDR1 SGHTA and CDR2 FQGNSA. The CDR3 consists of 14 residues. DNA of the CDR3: TGTGCCAGCAGCGCCCTCGGGGGGGCAGATACGCAGTATTTT. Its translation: CASSALGGADTQYF.

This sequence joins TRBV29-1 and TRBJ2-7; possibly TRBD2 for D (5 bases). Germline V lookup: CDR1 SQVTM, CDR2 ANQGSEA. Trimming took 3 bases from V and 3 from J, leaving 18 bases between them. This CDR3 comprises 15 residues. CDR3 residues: CSVERDGDGVYEQYF. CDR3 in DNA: TGCAGCGTTGAGAGGGATGGGGATGGGGTCTACGAGCAGTACTTC.

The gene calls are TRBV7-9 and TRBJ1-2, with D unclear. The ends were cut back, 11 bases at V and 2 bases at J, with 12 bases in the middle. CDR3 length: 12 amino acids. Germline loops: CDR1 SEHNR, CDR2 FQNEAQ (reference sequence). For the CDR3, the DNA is TGTGCCCTTTTGGCAGGAAACTATGGCTACACCTTC. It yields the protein CALLAGNYGYTF.

For the CDR3, the DNA is TGTGCCAGCAGCTTAAGAGAGGCAGATACGCAGTATTTT. Its protein product is CASSLREADTQYF. V and J are TRBV13 and TRBJ2-3; D is unclear. CDR3 length equals 13 residues. Germline V gene sequence: CDR1 PRHDT, CDR2 FYEKMQ (reference sequence). With 2 bases removed from V and 4 bases from J, the gap between germline ends came to 7 bases. Full variable domain (rest looked up from reference TRBV13 and TRBJ2-3): AAGVIQSPRHLIKEKRETATLKCYPIPRHDTVYWYQQGPGQDPQFLISFYEKMQSDKGSIPDRFSAQQFSDYHSELNMSSLELGDSALYFCASSLREADTQYFGPGTRLTVL.

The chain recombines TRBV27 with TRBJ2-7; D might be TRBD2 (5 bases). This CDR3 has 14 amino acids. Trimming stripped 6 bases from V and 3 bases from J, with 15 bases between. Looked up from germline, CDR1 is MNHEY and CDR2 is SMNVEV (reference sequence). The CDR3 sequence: CASSGQRTRYEQYF. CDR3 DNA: TGTGCCAGCAGCGGTCAGCGGACTCGCTACGAGCAGTACTTC.

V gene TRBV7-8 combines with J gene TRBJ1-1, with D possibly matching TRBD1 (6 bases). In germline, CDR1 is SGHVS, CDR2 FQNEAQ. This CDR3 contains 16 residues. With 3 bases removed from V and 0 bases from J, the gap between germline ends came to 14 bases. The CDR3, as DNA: TGTGCCAGCAGCTTGCCAGACAGGTTTATGAACACTGAAGCTTTCTTT. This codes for CASSLPDRFMNTEAFF.

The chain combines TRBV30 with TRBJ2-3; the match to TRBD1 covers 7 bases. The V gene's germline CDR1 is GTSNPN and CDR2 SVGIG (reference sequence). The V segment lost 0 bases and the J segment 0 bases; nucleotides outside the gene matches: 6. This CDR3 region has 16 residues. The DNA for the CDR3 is TGTGCCTGGAGTGTACGGGACAGCTATAGCACAGATACGCAGTATTTT. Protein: CAWSVRDSYSTDTQYF. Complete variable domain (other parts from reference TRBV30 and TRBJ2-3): SQTIHQWPATLVQPVGSPLSLECTVEGTSNPNLYWYRQAAGRGLQLLFYSVGIGQISSEVPQNLSASRPQDRQFILSSKKLLLSDSGFYLCAWSVRDSYSTDTQYFGPGTRLTVL.

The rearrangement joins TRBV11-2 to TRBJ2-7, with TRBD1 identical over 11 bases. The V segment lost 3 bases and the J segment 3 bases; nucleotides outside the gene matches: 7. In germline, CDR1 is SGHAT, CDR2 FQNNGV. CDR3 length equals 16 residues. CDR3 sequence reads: CASSFPRDRGNYEQYF. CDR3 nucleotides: TGTGCCAGCAGCTTCCCCCGGGACAGGGGGAACTACGAGCAGTACTTC.

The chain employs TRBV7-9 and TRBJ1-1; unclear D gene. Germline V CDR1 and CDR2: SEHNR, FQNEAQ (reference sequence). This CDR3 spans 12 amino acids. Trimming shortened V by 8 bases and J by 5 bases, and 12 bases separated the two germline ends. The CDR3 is CASASRETEAFF. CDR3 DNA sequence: TGTGCCAGCGCCTCCCGGGAAACTGAAGCTTTCTTT.

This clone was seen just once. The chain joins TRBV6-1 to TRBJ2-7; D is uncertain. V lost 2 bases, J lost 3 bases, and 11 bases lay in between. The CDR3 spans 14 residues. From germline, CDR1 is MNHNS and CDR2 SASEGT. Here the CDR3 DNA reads TGTGCCAGCAGTGAACTCGGCGTAAACTACGAGCAGTACTTC. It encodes CASSELGVNYEQYF.

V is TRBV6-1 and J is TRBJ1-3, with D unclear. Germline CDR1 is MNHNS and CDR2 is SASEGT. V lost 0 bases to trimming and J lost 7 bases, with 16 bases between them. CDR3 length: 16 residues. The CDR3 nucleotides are TGTGCCAGCAGTGAAGCGCTTGGCGGCCGGGGTAACACCATATATTTT. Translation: CASSEALGGRGNTIYF.

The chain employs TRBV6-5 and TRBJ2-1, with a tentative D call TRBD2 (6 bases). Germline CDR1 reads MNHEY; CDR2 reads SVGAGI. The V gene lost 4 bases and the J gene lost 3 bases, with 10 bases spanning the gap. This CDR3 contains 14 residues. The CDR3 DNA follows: TGTGCCAGCAGTTTATCGGGACTCTACAATGAGCAGTTCTTC. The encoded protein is CASSLSGLYNEQFF.

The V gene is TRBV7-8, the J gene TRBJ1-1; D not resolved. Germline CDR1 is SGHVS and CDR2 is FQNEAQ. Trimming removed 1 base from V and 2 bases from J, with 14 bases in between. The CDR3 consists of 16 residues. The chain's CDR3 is CASSLVENRKNTEAFF. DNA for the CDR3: TGTGCCAGCAGCTTAGTAGAGAACAGAAAAAACACTGAAGCTTTCTTT.

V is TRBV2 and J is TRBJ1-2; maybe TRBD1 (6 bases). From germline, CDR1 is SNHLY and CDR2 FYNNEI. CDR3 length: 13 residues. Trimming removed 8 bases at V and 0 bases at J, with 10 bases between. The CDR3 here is CASDQGTNYGYTF. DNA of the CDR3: TGTGCCAGCGATCAGGGGACTAACTATGGCTACACCTTC.

The CDR3 here is CASSSAGSLPDTQYF. As DNA, the CDR3 is TGTGCCAGCAGTTCCGCCGGATCGCTCCCAGATACGCAGTATTTT. The rearrangement uses TRBV27 and TRBJ2-3, with no clear D. From germline, CDR1 is MNHEY and CDR2 SMNVEV (reference sequence). The CDR3 covers 15 residues. V gave up 4 bases and J gave up 4 bases, with 15 bases separating them.

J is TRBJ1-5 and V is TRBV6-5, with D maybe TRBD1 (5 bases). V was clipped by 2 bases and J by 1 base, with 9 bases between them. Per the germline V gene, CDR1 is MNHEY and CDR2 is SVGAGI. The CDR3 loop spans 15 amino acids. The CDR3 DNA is TGTGCCAGCAGTTACGGTGGGGGAAGCAATCAGCCCCAGCATTTT. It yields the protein CASSYGGGSNQPQHF.

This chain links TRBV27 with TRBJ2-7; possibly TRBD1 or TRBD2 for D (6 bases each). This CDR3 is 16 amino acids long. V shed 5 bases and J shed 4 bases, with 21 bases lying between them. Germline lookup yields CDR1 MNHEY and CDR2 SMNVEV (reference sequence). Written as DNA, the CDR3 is TGTGCCAGCAGTCCCCTAGGGGGGACAAGGAGGTACGAGCAGTACTTC. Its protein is CASSPLGGTRRYEQYF.

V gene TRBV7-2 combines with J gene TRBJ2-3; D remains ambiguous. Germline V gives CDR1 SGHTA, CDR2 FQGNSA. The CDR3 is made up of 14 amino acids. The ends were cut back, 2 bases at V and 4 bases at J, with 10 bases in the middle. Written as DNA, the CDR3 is TGTGCCAGCAGCTTACTGGCCAACCCAGATACGCAGTATTTT. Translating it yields CASSLLANPDTQYF.

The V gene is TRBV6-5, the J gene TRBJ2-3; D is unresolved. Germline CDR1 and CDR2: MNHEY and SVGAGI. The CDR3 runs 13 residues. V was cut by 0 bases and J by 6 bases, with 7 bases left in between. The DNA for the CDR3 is TGTGCCAGCAGTTACTCGTCCTTGGATACGCAGTATTTT. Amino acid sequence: CASSYSSLDTQYF.

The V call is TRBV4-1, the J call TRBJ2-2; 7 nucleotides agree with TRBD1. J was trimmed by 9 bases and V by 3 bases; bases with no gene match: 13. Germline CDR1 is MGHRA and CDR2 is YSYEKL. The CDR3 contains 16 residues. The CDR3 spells CASSQGHRGPTRELFF. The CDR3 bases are TGCGCCAGCAGCCAGGGGCACAGGGGCCCAACCCGGGAGCTGTTTTTT.

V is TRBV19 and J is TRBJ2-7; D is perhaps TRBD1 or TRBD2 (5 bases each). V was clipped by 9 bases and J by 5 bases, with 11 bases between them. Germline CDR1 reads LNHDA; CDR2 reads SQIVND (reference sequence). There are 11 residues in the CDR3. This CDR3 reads CASSLGDEQYF. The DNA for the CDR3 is TGTGCCAGCTCGCTGGGGGACGAGCAGTACTTC.

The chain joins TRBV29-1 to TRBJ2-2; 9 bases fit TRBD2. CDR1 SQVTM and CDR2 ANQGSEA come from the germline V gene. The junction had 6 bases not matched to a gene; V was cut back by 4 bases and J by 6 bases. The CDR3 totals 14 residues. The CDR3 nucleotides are TGCAGCGTTGGAGGACTAGCGCGGGCCGGGGAGCTGTTTTTT. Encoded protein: CSVGGLARAGELFF.

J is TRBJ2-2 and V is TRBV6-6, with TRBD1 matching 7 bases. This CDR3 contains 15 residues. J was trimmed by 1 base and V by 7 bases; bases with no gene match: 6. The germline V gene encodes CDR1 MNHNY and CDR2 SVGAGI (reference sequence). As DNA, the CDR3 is TGTGCCAGCACTGGGACAGCGGTGAACACCGGGGAGCTGTTTTTT. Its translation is CASTGTAVNTGELFF.